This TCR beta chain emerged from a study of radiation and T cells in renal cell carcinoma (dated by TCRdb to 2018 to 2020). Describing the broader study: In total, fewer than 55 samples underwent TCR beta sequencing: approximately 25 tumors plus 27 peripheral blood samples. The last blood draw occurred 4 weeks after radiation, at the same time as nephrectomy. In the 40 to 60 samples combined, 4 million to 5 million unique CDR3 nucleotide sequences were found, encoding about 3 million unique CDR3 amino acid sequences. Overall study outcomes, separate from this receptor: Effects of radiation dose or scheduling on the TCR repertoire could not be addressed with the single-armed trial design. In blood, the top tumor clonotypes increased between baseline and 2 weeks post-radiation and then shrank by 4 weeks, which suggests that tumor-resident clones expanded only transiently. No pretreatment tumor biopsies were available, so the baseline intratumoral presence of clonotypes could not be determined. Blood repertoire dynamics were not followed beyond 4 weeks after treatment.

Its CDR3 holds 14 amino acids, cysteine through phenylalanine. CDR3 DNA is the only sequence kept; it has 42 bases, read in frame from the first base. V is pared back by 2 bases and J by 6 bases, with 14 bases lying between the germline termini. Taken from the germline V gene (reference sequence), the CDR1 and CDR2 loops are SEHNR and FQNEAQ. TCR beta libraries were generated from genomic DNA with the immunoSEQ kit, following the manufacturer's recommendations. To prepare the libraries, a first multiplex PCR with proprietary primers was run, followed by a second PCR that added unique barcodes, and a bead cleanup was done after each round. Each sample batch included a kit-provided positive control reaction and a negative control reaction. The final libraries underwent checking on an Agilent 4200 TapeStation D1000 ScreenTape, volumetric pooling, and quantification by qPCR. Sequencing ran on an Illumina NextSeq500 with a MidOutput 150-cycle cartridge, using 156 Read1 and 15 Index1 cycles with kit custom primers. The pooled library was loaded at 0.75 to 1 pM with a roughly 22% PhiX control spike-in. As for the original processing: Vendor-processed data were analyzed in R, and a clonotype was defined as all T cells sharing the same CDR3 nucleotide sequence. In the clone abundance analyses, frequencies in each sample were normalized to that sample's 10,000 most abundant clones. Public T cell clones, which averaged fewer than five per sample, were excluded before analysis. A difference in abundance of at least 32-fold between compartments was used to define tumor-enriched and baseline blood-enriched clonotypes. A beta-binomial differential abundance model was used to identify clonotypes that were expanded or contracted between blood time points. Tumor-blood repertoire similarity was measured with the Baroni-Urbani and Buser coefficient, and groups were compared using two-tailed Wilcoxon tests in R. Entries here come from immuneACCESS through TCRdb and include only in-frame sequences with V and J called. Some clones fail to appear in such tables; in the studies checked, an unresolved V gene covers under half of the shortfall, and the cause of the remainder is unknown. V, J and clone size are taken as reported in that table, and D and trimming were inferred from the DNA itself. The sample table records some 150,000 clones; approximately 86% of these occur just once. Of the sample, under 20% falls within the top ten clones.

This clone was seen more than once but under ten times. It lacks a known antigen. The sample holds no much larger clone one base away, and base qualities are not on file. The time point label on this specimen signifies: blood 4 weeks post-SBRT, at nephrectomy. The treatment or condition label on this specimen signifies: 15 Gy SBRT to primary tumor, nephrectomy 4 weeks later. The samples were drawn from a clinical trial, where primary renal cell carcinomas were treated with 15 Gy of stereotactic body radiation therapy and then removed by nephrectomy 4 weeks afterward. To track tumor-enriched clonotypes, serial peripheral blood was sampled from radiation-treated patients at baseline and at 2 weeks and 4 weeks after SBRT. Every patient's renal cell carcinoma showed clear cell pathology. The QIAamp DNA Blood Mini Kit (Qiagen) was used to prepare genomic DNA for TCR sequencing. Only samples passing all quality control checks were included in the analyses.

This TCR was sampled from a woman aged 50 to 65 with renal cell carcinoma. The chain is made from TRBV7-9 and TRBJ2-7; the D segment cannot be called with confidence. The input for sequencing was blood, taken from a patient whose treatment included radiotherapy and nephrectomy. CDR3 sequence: CASSLPTQLSEQYF. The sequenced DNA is TGTGCCAGCAGCTTACCAACCCAGCTGTCCGAGCAGTACTTC. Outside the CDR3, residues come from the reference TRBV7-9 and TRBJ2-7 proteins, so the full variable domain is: DTGVSQNPRHKITKRGQNVTFRCDPISEHNRLYWYRQTLGQGPEFLTYFQNEAQLEKSRLLSDRFSAERPKGSFSTLEIQRTEQGDSAMYLCASSLPTQLSEQYFGPGTRLTVT.